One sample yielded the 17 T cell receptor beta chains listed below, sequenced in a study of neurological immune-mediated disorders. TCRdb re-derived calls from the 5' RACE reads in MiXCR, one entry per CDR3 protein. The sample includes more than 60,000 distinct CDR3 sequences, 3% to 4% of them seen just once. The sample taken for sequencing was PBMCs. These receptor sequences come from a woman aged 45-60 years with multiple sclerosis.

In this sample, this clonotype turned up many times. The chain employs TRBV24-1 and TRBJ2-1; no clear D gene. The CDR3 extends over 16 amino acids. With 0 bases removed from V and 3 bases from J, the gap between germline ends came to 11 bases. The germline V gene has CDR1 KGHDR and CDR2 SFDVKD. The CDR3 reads CATSDLQAKNYNEQFF. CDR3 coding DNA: TGTGCCACCAGTGATTTGCAAGCGAAAAACTACAATGAGCAGTTCTTC.

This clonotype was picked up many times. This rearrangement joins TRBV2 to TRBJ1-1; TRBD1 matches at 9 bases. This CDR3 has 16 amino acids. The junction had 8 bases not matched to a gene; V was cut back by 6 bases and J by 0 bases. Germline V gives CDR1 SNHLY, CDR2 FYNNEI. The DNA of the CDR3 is TGTGCCAGCAGCCTCTCAGGGACAGGGTTGAACACTGAAGCTTTCTTT. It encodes CASSLSGTGLNTEAFF.

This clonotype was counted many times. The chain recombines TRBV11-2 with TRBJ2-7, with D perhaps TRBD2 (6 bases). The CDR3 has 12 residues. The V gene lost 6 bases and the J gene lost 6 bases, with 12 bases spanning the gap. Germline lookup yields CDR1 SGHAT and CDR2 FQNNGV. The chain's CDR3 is CASSPLAIEQYF. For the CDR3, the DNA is TGTGCCAGCAGTCCCCTAGCGATCGAGCAGTACTTC.

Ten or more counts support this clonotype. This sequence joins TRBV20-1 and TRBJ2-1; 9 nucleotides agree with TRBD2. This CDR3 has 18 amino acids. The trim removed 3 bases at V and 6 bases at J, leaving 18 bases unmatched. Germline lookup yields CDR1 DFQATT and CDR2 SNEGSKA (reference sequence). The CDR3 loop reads CSARTRLAVQGRANEQFF. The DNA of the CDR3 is TGCAGTGCTAGGACGAGACTAGCGGTCCAAGGAAGGGCCAATGAGCAGTTCTTC.

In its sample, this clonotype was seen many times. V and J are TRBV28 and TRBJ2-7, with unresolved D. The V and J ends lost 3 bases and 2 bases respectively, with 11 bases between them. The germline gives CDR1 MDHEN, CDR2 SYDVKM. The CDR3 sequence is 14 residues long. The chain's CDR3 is CASSFWHTTYEQYF. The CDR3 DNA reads TGTGCCAGCAGTTTCTGGCATACCACCTACGAGCAGTACTTC.

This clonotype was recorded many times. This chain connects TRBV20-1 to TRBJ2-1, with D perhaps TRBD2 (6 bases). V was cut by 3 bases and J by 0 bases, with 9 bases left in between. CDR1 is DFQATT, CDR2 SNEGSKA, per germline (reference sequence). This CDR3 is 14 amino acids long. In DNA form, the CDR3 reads TGCAGTGCTAGGGGGGGTCTCTCCTACAATGAGCAGTTCTTC. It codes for CSARGGLSYNEQFF.

Here the CDR3 reads CASSPLGDGYTF. CDR3 coding DNA: TGTGCCAGTAGTCCCCTGGGCGATGGCTACACCTTC. V and J are TRBV19 and TRBJ1-2, with D unresolved. The germline gives CDR1 LNHDA, CDR2 SQIVND (reference sequence). The CDR3 sequence is 12 residues long. The ends were cut back, 5 bases at V and 6 bases at J, with 10 bases in the middle.

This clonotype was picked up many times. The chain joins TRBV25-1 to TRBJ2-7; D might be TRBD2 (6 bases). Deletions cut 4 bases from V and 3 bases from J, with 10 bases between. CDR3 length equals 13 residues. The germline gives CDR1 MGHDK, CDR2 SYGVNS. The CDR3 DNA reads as TGTGCCAGCAGTGTTGTTAGCGGCTACGAGCAGTACTTC. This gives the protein CASSVVSGYEQYF.

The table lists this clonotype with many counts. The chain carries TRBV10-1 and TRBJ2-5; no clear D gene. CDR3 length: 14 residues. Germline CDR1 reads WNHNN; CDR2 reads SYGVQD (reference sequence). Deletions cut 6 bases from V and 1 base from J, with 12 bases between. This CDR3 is CASRPQNAQETQYF. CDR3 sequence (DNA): TGCGCCAGCAGGCCACAGAACGCCCAAGAGACCCAGTACTTC.

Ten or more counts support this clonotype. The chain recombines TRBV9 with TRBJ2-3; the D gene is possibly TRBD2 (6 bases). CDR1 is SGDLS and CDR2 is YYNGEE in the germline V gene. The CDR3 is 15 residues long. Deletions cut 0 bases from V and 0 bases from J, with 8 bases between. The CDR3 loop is CASSVGGKSTDTQYF. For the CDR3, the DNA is TGTGCCAGCAGCGTAGGCGGGAAAAGCACAGATACGCAGTATTTT.

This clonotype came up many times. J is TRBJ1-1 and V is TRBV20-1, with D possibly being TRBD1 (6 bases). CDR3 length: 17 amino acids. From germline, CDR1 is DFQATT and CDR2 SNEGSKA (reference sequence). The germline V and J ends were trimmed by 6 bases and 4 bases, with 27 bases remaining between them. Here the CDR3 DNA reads TGCAGTGCCCCCTCAGCGGTCACAGGGCCACCCATCACTGAAGCTTTCTTT. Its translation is CSAPSAVTGPPITEAFF.

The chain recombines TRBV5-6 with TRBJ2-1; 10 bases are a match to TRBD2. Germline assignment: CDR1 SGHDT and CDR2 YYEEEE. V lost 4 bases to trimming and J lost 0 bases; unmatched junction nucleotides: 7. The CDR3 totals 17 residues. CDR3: CASSLGLAISSYNEQFF. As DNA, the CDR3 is TGTGCCAGCAGCCTGGGACTAGCGATAAGCTCCTACAATGAGCAGTTCTTC.

The CDR3 region has the DNA TGCAGTGCTAGGGGACTAGCGGAACTCCAAGAGACCCAGTACTTC. Its translation is CSARGLAELQETQYF. The rearrangement uses TRBV20-1 and TRBJ2-5; the match to TRBD2 covers 11 bases. The ends lost 3 bases at V and 1 base at J; junction bases unmatched: 4. Per the germline V gene, CDR1 is DFQATT and CDR2 is SNEGSKA (reference sequence). This CDR3 is built from 15 residues.

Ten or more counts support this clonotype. CDR3 residues: CASSLGLANTGELFF. The DNA for the CDR3 is TGTGCCAGCAGTCTAGGACTAGCTAACACCGGGGAGCTGTTTTTT. The chain employs TRBV12-3 or TRBV12-4 and TRBJ2-2; 8 bases map to TRBD2. The V segment lost 5 bases and the J segment 2 bases; nucleotides outside the gene matches: 4. This CDR3 contains 15 residues.

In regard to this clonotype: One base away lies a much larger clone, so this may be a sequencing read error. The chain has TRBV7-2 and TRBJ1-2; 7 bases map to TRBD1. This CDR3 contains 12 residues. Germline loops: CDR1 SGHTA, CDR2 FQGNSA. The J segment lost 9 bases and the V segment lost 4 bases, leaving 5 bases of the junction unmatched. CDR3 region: CASSYGQVCYTF. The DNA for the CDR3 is TGTGCCAGCAGCTACGGACAGGTGTGCTACACCTTC. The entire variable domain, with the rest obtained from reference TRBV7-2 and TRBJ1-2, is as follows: GAGVSQSPSNKVTEKGKDVELRCDPISGHTALYWYRQSLGQGLEFLIYFQGNSAPDKSGLPSDRFSAERTGGSVSTLTIQRTQQEDSAVYLCASSYGQVCYTFGSGTRLTVV.

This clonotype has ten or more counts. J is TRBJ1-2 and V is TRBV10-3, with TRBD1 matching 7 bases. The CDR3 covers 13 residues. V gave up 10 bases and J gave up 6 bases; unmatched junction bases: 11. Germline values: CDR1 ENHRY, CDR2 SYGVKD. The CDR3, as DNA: TGTGCCAGCCAGACAGGGATGAGCGATGGCTACACCTTC. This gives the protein CASQTGMSDGYTF.

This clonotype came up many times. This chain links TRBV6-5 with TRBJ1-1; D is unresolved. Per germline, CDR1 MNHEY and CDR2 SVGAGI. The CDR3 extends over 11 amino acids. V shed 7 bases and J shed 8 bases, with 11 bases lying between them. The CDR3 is CASKIGPEAFF. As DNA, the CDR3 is TGTGCCAGCAAAATCGGGCCAGAAGCTTTCTTT.